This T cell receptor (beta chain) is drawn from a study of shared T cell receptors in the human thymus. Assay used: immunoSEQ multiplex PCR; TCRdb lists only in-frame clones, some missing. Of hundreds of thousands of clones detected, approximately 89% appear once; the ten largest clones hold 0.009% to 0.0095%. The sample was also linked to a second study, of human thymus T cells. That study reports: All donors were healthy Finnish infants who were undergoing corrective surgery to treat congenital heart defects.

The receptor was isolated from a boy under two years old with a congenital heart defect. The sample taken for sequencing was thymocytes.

CDR3 nucleotide sequence: TGCGCCAGCAGCCAAGAACCCCCCGACAGGGGGACGAACACTGAAGCTTTCTTT. Translating it yields CASSQEPPDRGTNTEAFF. The rearrangement uses TRBV4-3 and TRBJ1-1, with TRBD1 identical over 9 bases. With 0 bases clipped from V and 1 base from J, the junction kept 9 bases outside the gene matches. The germline V gene encodes CDR1 LGHNA and CDR2 YSLEER. The CDR3 is made up of 18 amino acids.